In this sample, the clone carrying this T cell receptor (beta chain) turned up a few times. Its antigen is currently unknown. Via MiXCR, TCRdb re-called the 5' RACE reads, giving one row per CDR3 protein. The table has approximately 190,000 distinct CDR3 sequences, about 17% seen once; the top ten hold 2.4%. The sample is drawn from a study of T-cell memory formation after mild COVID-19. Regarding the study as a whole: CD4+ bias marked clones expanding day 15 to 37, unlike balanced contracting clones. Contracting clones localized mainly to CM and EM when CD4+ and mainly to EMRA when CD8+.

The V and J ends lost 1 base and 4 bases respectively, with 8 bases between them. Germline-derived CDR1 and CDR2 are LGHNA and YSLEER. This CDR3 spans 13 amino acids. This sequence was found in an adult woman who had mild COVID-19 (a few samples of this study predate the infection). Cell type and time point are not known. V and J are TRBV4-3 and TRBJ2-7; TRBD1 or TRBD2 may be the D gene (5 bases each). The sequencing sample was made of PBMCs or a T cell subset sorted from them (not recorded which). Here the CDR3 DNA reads TGCGCCAGCAGCCAAGGGGACCGGTACGAGCAGTACTTC. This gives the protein CASSQGDRYEQYF.